The 22 T cell receptor beta chains reported below all come from one sample, sequenced in a study of blood T cell repertoires in COVID-19. The table came from immunoSEQ multiplex PCR; TCRdb's copy has only in-frame clones and leaves some out. The table includes about 230,000 clones, about nine tenths detected once. Material for sequencing was peripheral blood. The receptors originated from a woman aged 55 to 70 with acute or convalescent COVID-19.

The genes are TRBV5-5 and TRBJ2-7, with TRBD1 matching 10 bases. The ends lost 4 bases at V and 3 bases at J; junction bases unmatched: 1. The CDR3 covers 13 residues. The V gene's germline CDR1 is SGHKS and CDR2 YYEKEE (reference sequence). For the CDR3, the DNA is TGTGCCAGCAGCAGGGACAGGGGCTACGAGCAGTACTTC. Protein: CASSRDRGYEQYF.

V usage is TRBV19 and J usage is TRBJ1-3, with unresolved D. Per germline, CDR1 LNHDA and CDR2 SQIVND (reference sequence). The V end lost 5 bases, the J end lost 0 bases, and 14 bases lay between the germline ends. The CDR3 extends over 16 amino acids. Here the CDR3 reads CASSRQAGVSGNTIYF. CDR3 nucleotide sequence: TGTGCCAGTAGTCGACAAGCCGGGGTCTCTGGAAACACCATATATTTT. Using reference TRBV19 and TRBJ1-3 for the parts outside the CDR3, the full variable domain is DGGITQSPKYLFRKEGQNVTLSCEQNLNHDAMYWYRQDPGQGLRLIYYSQIVNDFQKGDIAEGYSVSREKKESFPLTVTSAQKNPTAFYLCASSRQAGVSGNTIYFGEGSWLTVV.

V gene TRBV7-9 combines with J gene TRBJ1-3; maybe TRBD1 (6 bases). The CDR3 consists of 19 residues. Germline V gene lookup returns CDR1 SEHNR and CDR2 FQNEAQ (reference sequence). V lost 4 bases and J lost 0, with 22 bases in between. CDR3 bases: TGTGCCAGCAGCTCCCGAGGGGGGGCGCTGGGGGGCTCTGGAAACACCATATATTTT. Protein sequence: CASSSRGGALGGSGNTIYF.

V and J are TRBV24-1 and TRBJ2-3; the match to TRBD1 covers 12 bases. V gave up 3 bases and J gave up 7 bases; unmatched junction bases: 7. The germline gives CDR1 KGHDR, CDR2 SFDVKD. The CDR3 has 16 amino acids. The CDR3 nucleotides read TGTGCCACCAGTGATCCCGGGACAGGGGGCATAAATACGCAGTATTTT. Protein: CATSDPGTGGINTQYF.

The chain employs TRBV19 and TRBJ1-2; D is unresolved. This CDR3 contains 15 residues. Deletions cut 4 bases from V and 4 bases from J, with 16 bases between. Germline values: CDR1 LNHDA, CDR2 SQIVND (reference sequence). The CDR3 sequence: CASSNLPGIGYGYTF. The CDR3 bases are TGTGCCAGTAGTAATCTTCCGGGGATCGGCTATGGCTACACCTTC.

This clone was observed once. The chain joins TRBV4-1 to TRBJ2-7; no definite D call. The CDR3 extends over 15 amino acids. V was clipped by 3 bases and J by 2 bases, with 14 bases between them. Germline CDR1 MGHRA, CDR2 YSYEKL. The CDR3 here is CASSHRYSQTYEQYF. CDR3 nucleotides: TGCGCCAGCAGCCATCGCTATTCTCAAACCTACGAGCAGTACTTC.

This rearrangement joins TRBV6-4 to TRBJ1-3, with D perhaps matching TRBD1 (5 bases). This CDR3 is 13 amino acids long. CDR1 MRHNA and CDR2 SNTAGT come from the germline V gene. V lost 4 bases and J 4 bases, leaving 8 bases between the germline ends. CDR3 coding DNA: TGTGCCAGCAGTGCAGACAGAGGAAACACCATATATTTT. It specifies CASSADRGNTIYF.

The CDR3 bases are TGTGCCAGCACTCCAGGGGGATCTAACTATGGCTACACCTTC. Protein: CASTPGGSNYGYTF. The rearrangement uses TRBV7-2 and TRBJ1-2, with 7 bases identical to TRBD1. Germline CDR1 and CDR2: SGHTA and FQGNSA. Trimming at V came to 7 bases and at J to 0 bases, leaving 5 bases not matched to a gene. This CDR3 is 14 amino acids long. Full variable domain (outside the CDR3, taken from reference TRBV7-2 and TRBJ1-2): GAGVSQSPSNKVTEKGKDVELRCDPISGHTALYWYRQSLGQGLEFLIYFQGNSAPDKSGLPSDRFSAERTGGSVSTLTIQRTQQEDSAVYLCASTPGGSNYGYTFGSGTRLTVV.

This clone came up once. The V and J genes are TRBV7-2 and TRBJ2-3; 11 bases are a match to TRBD1. This CDR3 has 14 residues. Per germline, CDR1 SGHTA and CDR2 FQGNSA. The trim removed 5 bases at V and 4 bases at J, leaving 2 bases unmatched. CDR3 protein: CASSQDRGPDTQYF. Written as DNA, the CDR3 is TGTGCCAGCAGCCAGGACAGGGGGCCAGATACGCAGTATTTT.

This rearrangement joins TRBV6-5 to TRBJ1-1; 7 bases agree with TRBD1. The CDR3 is 13 residues long. J was trimmed by 4 bases and V by 6 bases; bases with no gene match: 5. Germline CDR1 is MNHEY and CDR2 is SVGAGI. The CDR3 DNA is TGTGCCAGCAGACACGGACAGGCCACTGAAGCTTTCTTT. Translated: CASRHGQATEAFF.

With respect to this clone: Other nucleotide sequences from this sample produce the same CDR3. The chain employs TRBV5-4 and TRBJ2-1, with 8 bases matching TRBD1. After removal of 4 bases from V and 1 base from J, the junction contained 4 bases not matched to a gene. The germline CDR1 and CDR2 sequences are SGHNT and YYREEE (reference sequence). CDR3 length: 15 amino acids. In nucleotides, the CDR3 is TGTGCCAGCAGCCTAGACAGGGGTTCCTACAATGAGCAGTTCTTC. Translated, it gives CASSLDRGSYNEQFF. Combining the CDR3 with reference TRBV5-4 and TRBJ2-1 gives the whole variable domain ETGVTQSPTHLIKTRGQQVTLRCSSQSGHNTVSWYQQALGQGPQFIFQYYREEENGRGNFPPRFSGLQFPNYSSELNVNALELDDSALYLCASSLDRGSYNEQFFGPGTRLTVL.

V and J are TRBV6-2 or TRBV6-3 and TRBJ1-5; D is ambiguous. CDR1 is MNHEY, CDR2 SVGEGT, per germline. Trimming pared 5 bases from V and 0 bases from J, leaving 11 bases between. The CDR3 spans 15 residues. The CDR3 sequence: CASSPDLNSNQPQHF. The CDR3 DNA sequence: TGTGCCAGCAGTCCAGACTTAAATAGCAATCAGCCCCAGCATTTT.

In DNA form, the CDR3 reads TGCGCCAGCAGTGAGCCCAAAACAGGGAACCAGGACACCATATATTTT. This encodes CASSEPKTGNQDTIYF. V gene TRBV10-2 combines with J gene TRBJ1-3, with a tentative D call TRBD1 (6 bases). CDR3 size: 16 residues. Germline assignment: CDR1 WSHSY and CDR2 SAAADI. V was pared by 2 bases and J by 8 bases, with 19 bases between.

The V and J genes are TRBV11-3 and TRBJ2-1; D is perhaps TRBD2 (5 bases). Trimming removed 3 bases from V and 8 bases from J, with 20 bases in between. The germline V gene encodes CDR1 SGHNT and CDR2 YENEEA. CDR3 length: 16 residues. The CDR3 DNA reads as TGTGCCAGCAGCTTGCGCAACGTAGCGCGGCCGGATGAGCAGTTCTTC. As protein: CASSLRNVARPDEQFF.

The rearrangement links TRBV2 to TRBJ2-3, with 7 bases lining up with TRBD2. V dropped 7 bases and J dropped 2; count of bases not matched to a gene: 12. CDR1 SNHLY and CDR2 FYNNEI come from the germline V gene. The CDR3 sequence is 16 residues long. Here the CDR3 reads CASKVEAGIYTDTQYF. The CDR3 DNA is TGTGCCAGCAAGGTAGAAGCGGGGATCTACACAGATACGCAGTATTTT.

DNA for the CDR3: TGCGCCAGCAGCGTCGACGGGAATCTAGCCAAAAACATTCAGTACTTC. Amino acid sequence: CASSVDGNLAKNIQYF. This chain uses TRBV5-1 with TRBJ2-4; perhaps TRBD2 as D (5 bases). CDR3 length equals 16 residues. V was shortened by 4 bases and J by 0 bases, with 14 bases between the two germline ends. Germline CDR1 reads SGHRS; CDR2 reads YFSETQ.

J is TRBJ1-5 and V is TRBV5-6, with 8 bases matching TRBD1. CDR3 length: 15 residues. The V segment lost 1 base and the J segment 5 bases; nucleotides outside the gene matches: 5. CDR1 and CDR2 from the germline V gene are SGHDT and YYEEEE. CDR3 protein: CASSLRSGGDQPQHF. The CDR3 DNA reads as TGTGCCAGCAGCTTGCGATCAGGGGGCGATCAGCCCCAGCATTTT.

This rearrangement joins TRBV14 to TRBJ2-7; 8 bases agree with TRBD1. Germline assignment: CDR1 SGHDN and CDR2 FVKESK. The ends lost 1 base at V and 4 bases at J; junction bases unmatched: 9. The CDR3 length is 16 residues. The CDR3, as DNA: TGTGCCAGCAGCCAAGGGCTTGGACAGGGCACGTACGAGCAGTACTTC. Translated, it gives CASSQGLGQGTYEQYF. The full variable domain, its missing parts supplied by reference TRBV14 and TRBJ2-7, is EAGVTQFPSHSVIEKGQTVTLRCDPISGHDNLYWYRRVMGKEIKFLLHFVKESKQDESGMPNNRFLAERTGGTYSTLKVQPAELEDSGVYFCASSQGLGQGTYEQYFGPGTRLTVT.

This chain uses TRBV25-1 with TRBJ1-1, with D hard to call. CDR1 and CDR2 (germline): MGHDK, SYGVNS. CDR3 length: 12 amino acids. Trimming left V 4 bases short and J 3 bases short, with 6 bases between. CDR3 DNA: TGTGCCAGCAGTGGAGACTACACTGAAGCTTTCTTT. The encoded protein is CASSGDYTEAFF.

The CDR3 here is CASSLAPQGSHQGYTF. The CDR3 DNA is TGTGCCAGCAGCTTAGCCCCCCAGGGGTCTCATCAAGGCTACACCTTC. The rearrangement joins TRBV7-2 to TRBJ1-2, with D perhaps TRBD1 (6 bases). With 0 bases removed from V and 8 bases from J, the gap between germline ends came to 19 bases. The length of the CDR3 is 16 residues. Per germline, CDR1 SGHTA and CDR2 FQGNSA.

The chain is built from TRBV2 and TRBJ2-5; 9 bases are a match to TRBD2. The CDR3 contains 14 residues. CDR1 and CDR2 from the germline V gene are SNHLY and FYNNEI. Germline trimming cut 6 bases from V and 2 bases from J; bases unmatched to any gene: 4. The CDR3 here is CASRRTSVQETQYF. CDR3 coding DNA: TGTGCCAGCAGAAGGACTAGCGTGCAAGAGACCCAGTACTTC.

CDR3 in amino acids: CASSDSLYGNQPQHF. DNA of the CDR3: TGTGCCAGCAGTGACTCTCTTTATGGCAATCAGCCCCAGCATTTT. The chain carries TRBV2 and TRBJ1-5, with D hard to call. This CDR3 contains 15 residues. Germline V CDR1 and CDR2: SNHLY, FYNNEI. V was shortened by 3 bases and J by 2 bases, with 11 bases between the two germline ends.